This entry is about one T cell receptor (beta chain). Per germline, CDR1 LGHNA and CDR2 YSLEER. Trimming stripped 6 bases from V and 4 bases from J, with 16 bases between. The CDR3 has 15 amino acids. TCRdb processed the 5' RACE reads anew with MiXCR; each CDR3 protein has one entry. The sample has under 150,000 distinct CDR3 sequences; 20% to 25% are singletons. The data originate from a study of T-cell memory formation after mild COVID-19. Sequenced material: PBMCs or a T cell subset sorted from them (not recorded which). The sequence was collected from a man aged 18 to 35 who had mild COVID-19 (a few samples of this study predate the infection). Cell type and time point are not known. The rearrangement joins TRBV4-3 to TRBJ2-1, with D possibly being TRBD1 or TRBD2 (5 bases each). The CDR3 DNA reads as TGCGCCAGCAGACCCGGGACGTCAAAGTACAATGAGCAGTTCTTC. Encoded protein: CASRPGTSKYNEQFF.